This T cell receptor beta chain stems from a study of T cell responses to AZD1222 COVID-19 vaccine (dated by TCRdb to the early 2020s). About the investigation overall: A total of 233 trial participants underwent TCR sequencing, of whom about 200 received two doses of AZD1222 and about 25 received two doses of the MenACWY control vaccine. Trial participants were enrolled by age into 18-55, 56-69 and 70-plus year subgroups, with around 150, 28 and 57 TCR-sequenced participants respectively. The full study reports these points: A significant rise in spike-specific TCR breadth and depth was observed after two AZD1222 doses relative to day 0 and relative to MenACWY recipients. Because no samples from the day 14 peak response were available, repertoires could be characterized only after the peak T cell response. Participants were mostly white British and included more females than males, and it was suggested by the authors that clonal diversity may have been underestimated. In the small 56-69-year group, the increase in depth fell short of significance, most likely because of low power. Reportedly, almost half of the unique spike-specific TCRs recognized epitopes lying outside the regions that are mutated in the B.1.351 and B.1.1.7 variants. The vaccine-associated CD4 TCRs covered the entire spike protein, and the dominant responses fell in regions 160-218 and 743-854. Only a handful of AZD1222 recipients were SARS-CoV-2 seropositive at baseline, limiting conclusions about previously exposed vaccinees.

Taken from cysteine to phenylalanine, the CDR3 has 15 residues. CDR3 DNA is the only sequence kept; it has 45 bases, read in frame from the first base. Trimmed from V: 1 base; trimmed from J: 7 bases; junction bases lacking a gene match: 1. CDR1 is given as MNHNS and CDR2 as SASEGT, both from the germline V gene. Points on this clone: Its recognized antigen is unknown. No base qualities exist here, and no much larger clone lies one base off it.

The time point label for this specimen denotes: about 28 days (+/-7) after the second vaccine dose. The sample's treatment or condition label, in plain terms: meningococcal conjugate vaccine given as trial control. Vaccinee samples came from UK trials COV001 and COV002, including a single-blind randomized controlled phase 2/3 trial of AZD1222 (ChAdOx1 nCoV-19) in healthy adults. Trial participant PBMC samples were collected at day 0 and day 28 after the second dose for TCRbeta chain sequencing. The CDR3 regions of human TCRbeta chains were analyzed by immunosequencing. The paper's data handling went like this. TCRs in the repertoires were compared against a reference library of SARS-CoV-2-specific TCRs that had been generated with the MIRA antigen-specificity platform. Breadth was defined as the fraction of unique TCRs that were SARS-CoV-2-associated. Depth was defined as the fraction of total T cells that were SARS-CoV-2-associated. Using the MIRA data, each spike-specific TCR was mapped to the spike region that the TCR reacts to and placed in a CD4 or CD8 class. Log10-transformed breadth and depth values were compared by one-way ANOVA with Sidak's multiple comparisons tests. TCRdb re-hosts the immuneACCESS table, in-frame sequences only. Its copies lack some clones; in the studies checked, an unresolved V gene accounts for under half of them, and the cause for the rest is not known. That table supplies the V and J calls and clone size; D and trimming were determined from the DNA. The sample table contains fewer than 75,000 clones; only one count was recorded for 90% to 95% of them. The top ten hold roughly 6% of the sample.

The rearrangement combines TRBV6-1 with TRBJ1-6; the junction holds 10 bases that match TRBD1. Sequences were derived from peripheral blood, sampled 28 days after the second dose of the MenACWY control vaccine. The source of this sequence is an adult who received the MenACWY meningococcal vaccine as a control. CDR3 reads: CASSEGTGGNSPLHF. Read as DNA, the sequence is TGTGCCAGCAGTGAAGGGACAGGGGGAAATTCACCCCTCCACTTT.